This entry lists 21 T cell receptor beta chains sequenced from one sample in a study of blood T cell repertoires in COVID-19. TCRdb's table, derived via immunoSEQ multiplex PCR, lists solely in-frame clones and lacks some. The sample consists of about 110,000 clones, about 79% of them appearing once. Sequencing input: peripheral blood. The receptors stem from a woman aged 80 or over with active or convalescent COVID-19.

This sequence joins TRBV18 and TRBJ2-1; tentatively, D is TRBD2 (6 bases). The CDR3 covers 17 residues. V lost 3 bases and J 10 bases, leaving 25 bases between the germline ends. Germline assignment: CDR1 KGHSH and CDR2 LQKENI. CDR3 protein: CASSPVGGSSFLLEQFF. The CDR3 DNA reads as TGTGCCAGCTCACCGGTGGGGGGTAGCTCCTTCCTACTCGAGCAGTTCTTC.

CDR3 in amino acids: CASSLYNFGTQYF. The CDR3 nucleotides are TGTGCCAGCAGTTTATATAATTTCGGGACCCAGTACTTC. This sequence joins TRBV28 and TRBJ2-5; D not certain. Looked up from germline, CDR1 is MDHEN and CDR2 is SYDVKM. The V and J ends lost 1 base and 7 bases respectively, with 10 bases between them. The CDR3 spans 13 residues.

This clone was counted only a few times. The rearrangement links TRBV2 to TRBJ1-4; possible D gene TRBD1, 5 bases. V lost 4 bases and J lost 11, with 17 bases in between. The CDR3 spans 14 residues. The germline CDR1 and CDR2 sequences are SNHLY and FYNNEI. Here the CDR3 reads CASSGGSGVGKLFF. The CDR3 DNA sequence: TGTGCCAGCAGTGGAGGTTCGGGGGTCGGGAAACTGTTTTTT. Full variable domain (outside the CDR3, taken from reference TRBV2 and TRBJ1-4): EPEVTQTPSHQVTQMGQEVILRCVPISNHLYFYWYRQILGQKVEFLVSFYNNEISEKSEIFDDQFSVERPDGSNFTLKIRSTKLEDSAMYFCASSGGSGVGKLFFGSGTQLSVL.

The V gene is TRBV27, the J gene TRBJ2-6, with 8 nucleotides matching TRBD1. Per germline, CDR1 MNHEY and CDR2 SMNVEV (reference sequence). The length of the CDR3 is 17 residues. Trimming took 0 bases from V and 2 from J; bases not matched to a gene: 3. DNA of the CDR3: TGTGCCAGCAGTTTATCGGGACAGGTCCCTGGGGCCAACGTCCTGACTTTC. It translates to CASSLSGQVPGANVLTF.

This clone was seen once. The chain carries TRBV18 and TRBJ2-7, with 8 bases fitting TRBD2. The germline gives CDR1 KGHSH, CDR2 LQKENI. CDR3 length: 18 residues. Trimming removed 1 base from V and 1 base from J; junction bases left unmatched: 12. The CDR3 DNA sequence: TGTGCCAGCTCACCACGTCTCCTAGCGGGCGGGAGTTCCTACGAGCAGTACTTC. Residues: CASSPRLLAGGSSYEQYF.

The chain combines TRBV3-1 (or the pseudogene TRBV3-2) with TRBJ1-1; D is ambiguous. This CDR3 comprises 11 residues. From germline, CDR1 is LGHDT and CDR2 YNNKEL (reference sequence). V was cut by 1 base and J by 11 bases, with 8 bases left in between. CDR3: CASSQAGWAFF. The CDR3 DNA is TGTGCCAGCAGCCAAGCGGGGTGGGCTTTCTTT.

This clone came up a few times. The chain employs TRBV27 and TRBJ2-3, with 11 bases lining up with TRBD2. The CDR3 consists of 16 residues. The trim removed 4 bases at V and 5 bases at J, leaving 8 bases unmatched. Germline V CDR1 and CDR2: MNHEY, SMNVEV (reference sequence). CDR3 in DNA: TGTGCCAGCAGTTCCTCTAGCGGGAGGTGGGGAGATACGCAGTATTTT. Translating gives CASSSSSGRWGDTQYF.

This clone has a handful of counts. The gene calls are TRBV4-1 and TRBJ2-5; 8 bases match TRBD2. CDR1 is MGHRA and CDR2 is YSYEKL in the germline V gene. The CDR3 has 15 amino acids. The V and J ends lost 0 bases and 5 bases, in that order; junction bases with no gene match: 5. The CDR3 nucleotides are TGCGCCAGCAGCCAAGACCCCGGACTAGCTGAGACCCAGTACTTC. It codes for CASSQDPGLAETQYF.

V and J are TRBV6-5 and TRBJ1-6; 8 bases fit TRBD1. The junction had 2 bases not matched to a gene; V was cut back by 8 bases and J by 2 bases. Looked up from germline, CDR1 is MNHEY and CDR2 is SVGAGI. This CDR3 comprises 14 residues. The CDR3: CASQGAAYNSPLHF. Written as DNA, the CDR3 is TGTGCCAGCCAGGGGGCGGCCTATAATTCACCCCTCCACTTT.

The chain recombines TRBV6-4 with TRBJ2-3, with TRBD2 identical over 13 bases. This CDR3 has 17 amino acids. The V gene's germline CDR1 is MRHNA and CDR2 SNTAGT. The J segment lost 4 bases and the V segment lost 3 bases, leaving 7 bases of the junction unmatched. The CDR3 protein is CASSESGLAGVPDTQYF. The CDR3 nucleotides read TGTGCCAGCAGTGAATCAGGACTAGCGGGAGTCCCAGATACGCAGTATTTT.

This chain connects TRBV5-1 to TRBJ2-5, with 8 bases that match TRBD1. Per the germline V gene, CDR1 is SGHRS and CDR2 is YFSETQ. The CDR3 spans 13 residues. Unmatched junction bases numbered 1, after V lost 1 base and J lost 5 bases. CDR3 in amino acids: CASSLRQGETQYF. The CDR3, as DNA: TGCGCCAGCAGCTTGCGACAGGGGGAGACCCAGTACTTC.

This chain links TRBV6-2 or TRBV6-3 with TRBJ2-3, with TRBD2 matching 11 bases. Trimming at V came to 2 bases and at J to 0 bases, leaving 10 bases not matched to a gene. There are 19 residues in the CDR3. Germline values: CDR1 MNHEY, CDR2 SVGEGT. CDR3 region: CASSYPSWLAGGSTDTQYF. The CDR3 DNA follows: TGTGCCAGCAGTTACCCGAGTTGGTTAGCGGGAGGGAGCACAGATACGCAGTATTTT.

The V call is TRBV13, the J call TRBJ1-3; 8 bases map to TRBD1. The germline V gene has CDR1 PRHDT and CDR2 FYEKMQ (reference sequence). The CDR3 length is 16 residues. With 0 bases clipped from V and 3 bases from J, the junction kept 4 bases outside the gene matches. The CDR3 region has the DNA TGTGCCAGCAGCTTAGGGACAGGGGTTGTTGGAAACACCATATATTTT. Translated: CASSLGTGVVGNTIYF.

The genes are TRBV10-3 and TRBJ2-5, with TRBD2 as a possible D gene (6 bases). The germline V gene has CDR1 ENHRY and CDR2 SYGVKD. V lost 10 bases to trimming and J lost 2 bases, with 17 bases between them. The CDR3 covers 14 residues. CDR3 region: CATGDSTRQETQYF. CDR3 coding DNA: TGTGCCACCGGGGACTCCACAAGGCAAGAGACCCAGTACTTC.

The chain's CDR3 is CASSLRQVTYEQYF. As DNA, the CDR3 is TGTGCCAGCAGCTTAAGACAGGTTACCTACGAGCAGTACTTC. The chain carries TRBV11-2 and TRBJ2-7; TRBD1 might be the D (6 bases). From germline, CDR1 is SGHAT and CDR2 FQNNGV. This CDR3 spans 14 amino acids. Trimming pared 2 bases from V and 2 bases from J, leaving 10 bases between.

The J gene is TRBJ1-1, the V gene TRBV19, with 8 nucleotides matching TRBD1. CDR1 and CDR2 from the germline V gene are LNHDA and SQIVND (reference sequence). The CDR3 spans 17 residues. Trimming took 7 bases from V and 1 from J; bases not matched to a gene: 14. CDR3 coding DNA: TGTGCCAGTACCCAGACAGGGGCCCGATCCGGGAACACTGAAGCTTTCTTT. Its protein is CASTQTGARSGNTEAFF.

The V gene is TRBV3-1 (or the pseudogene TRBV3-2), the J gene TRBJ2-7, with D possibly being TRBD2 (6 bases). The CDR3 totals 14 residues. Germline assignment: CDR1 LGHDT and CDR2 YNNKEL (reference sequence). V lost 0 bases, J lost 4 bases, and 10 bases lay in between. CDR3: CASSQDSGVYEQYF. The CDR3 DNA reads TGTGCCAGCAGCCAAGATTCGGGAGTGTACGAGCAGTACTTC.

The genes are TRBV24-1 and TRBJ2-1, with 8 nucleotides matching TRBD2. Looked up from germline, CDR1 is KGHDR and CDR2 is SFDVKD. The trim removed 1 base at V and 2 bases at J, leaving 6 bases unmatched. This CDR3 is 17 amino acids long. CDR3 region: CATSDLGLSGAYNEQFF. Written as DNA, the CDR3 is TGTGCCACCAGTGATTTAGGCCTTAGCGGGGCCTACAATGAGCAGTTCTTC.

The rearrangement links TRBV6-6 to TRBJ2-7, with 8 bases fitting TRBD1. J was trimmed by 2 bases and V by 6 bases; bases with no gene match: 6. Germline-derived CDR1 and CDR2 are MNHNY and SVGAGI (reference sequence). The CDR3 extends over 14 amino acids. CDR3 loop: CASSWTGLTYEQYF. DNA for the CDR3: TGTGCCAGCAGCTGGACAGGGTTAACCTACGAGCAGTACTTC.

This clone came up a few times. The chain is built from TRBV4-2 and TRBJ2-2, with D unclear. Per germline, CDR1 LGHNA and CDR2 YNFKEQ. The CDR3 contains 14 residues. Trimming cost V 0 bases and J 6 bases, with 8 bases left between them. Here the CDR3 reads CASSQEGEAGELFF. The CDR3 DNA reads TGTGCCAGCAGCCAAGAAGGTGAGGCCGGGGAGCTGTTTTTT.

The DNA for the CDR3 is TGCAGCGCAGGACAGGGGGCCTTCGGACAGCCCCAGCATTTT. This encodes CSAGQGAFGQPQHF. The rearrangement uses TRBV29-1 and TRBJ1-5; TRBD1 aligns across 11 bases. Trimming cost V 7 bases and J 7 bases; bases outside gene matches: 9. This CDR3 spans 14 amino acids. Germline-derived CDR1 and CDR2 are SQVTM and ANQGSEA.